This TCR beta chain was sequenced in a study of blood T cells in healthy people across ages. This CDR3 has 16 residues. Unmatched junction bases numbered 7, after V lost 2 bases and J lost 4 bases. Germline V gives CDR1 LNHNV, CDR2 YYDKDF (reference sequence). The authors ran a second PCR of 7 to 11 cycles using a sample-barcoded 5' primer and a J-beta primer mix. MiXCR, applied by TCRdb to the 5' RACE reads, yields one record per CDR3 protein. The sample contains hundreds of thousands of distinct CDR3 sequences, about 50% of which appear only once. This clonotype was seen repeatedly, ten times or more.

The sequencing sample was made of blood. The V call is TRBV15, the J call TRBJ2-3; 9 bases fit TRBD2. This receptor was obtained from a woman of 80 years or more in good health. CDR3 bases: TGTGCCACCAGCAGAACGGCGGGAGGGGCTCCAGATACGCAGTATTTT. This codes for CATSRTAGGAPDTQYF.